These 30 T cell receptor beta chains came from one sample sequenced in a study of shared clonotypes between healthy human individuals. Measured with immunoSEQ multiplex PCR; TCRdb has only the in-frame clones, and not every one. The table has about 92,000 clones, 60% to 75% seen once. The material sequenced was memory CD8+ T cells sorted from blood. Subset described: CD45RO+ cells pooled with CCR7-negative TemRA cells. The receptors were gathered from a man aged 25 to 45 in good health.

The chain employs TRBV6-1 and TRBJ2-1; 8 nucleotides line up with TRBD2. The CDR3 has 15 residues. With 7 bases clipped from V and 2 bases from J, the junction kept 7 bases outside the gene matches. CDR1 and CDR2 from the germline V gene are MNHNS and SASEGT. The CDR3 loop is CASTPSGGTYNEQFF. The CDR3 DNA follows: TGTGCCAGCACCCCAAGCGGGGGAACCTACAATGAGCAGTTCTTC.

About this clone itself: The junction departs from germline at one end; a sequencing error may be responsible. V is TRBV11-2 and J is TRBJ2-7; weak D call: TRBD2 (5 bases). This CDR3 is built from 15 residues. Germline CDR1 is SGHAT and CDR2 is FQNNGV. CDR3 nucleotides: TGTGCCAGCAGCCCGCGACCGGACTCCTCCGACGAGCAGTACTTC. Protein product: CASSPRPDSSDEQYF.

This clone was seen only once. The chain has TRBV7-8 and TRBJ2-1; D assignment may be TRBD1 or TRBD2 (5 bases each). The V gene's germline CDR1 is SGHVS and CDR2 FQNEAQ. The CDR3 has 17 residues. Trimming cost V 5 bases and J 6 bases, with 23 bases left between them. CDR3 amino acids: CASSPYRPGTLSNEQFF. DNA for the CDR3: TGTGCCAGCAGCCCCTACCGACCCGGGACCCTAAGCAATGAGCAGTTCTTC.

There are a few counts of this clone. This chain links TRBV7-8 with TRBJ2-1; TRBD1 is a possible D gene (7 bases). The CDR3 runs to 18 residues. The germline CDR1 and CDR2 sequences are SGHVS and FQNEAQ. V gave up 0 bases and J gave up 0 bases, with 15 bases separating them. CDR3 loop: CASSLARRDSFSYNEQFF. The CDR3 DNA reads as TGTGCCAGCAGCTTAGCGAGGAGGGACAGCTTCTCCTACAATGAGCAGTTCTTC.

This chain joins TRBV2 and TRBJ2-5; 10 bases fit TRBD1. This CDR3 comprises 14 residues. CDR1 and CDR2 (germline): SNHLY, FYNNEI. Unmatched junction bases numbered 2, after V lost 6 bases and J lost 1 base. CDR3 region: CASRWDRGQETQYF. CDR3 in DNA: TGTGCCAGCAGATGGGACAGGGGCCAAGAGACCCAGTACTTC.

As DNA, the CDR3 is TGCGCCAGCAGCACCATTCGGGGATTACAAGAGACCCAGTACTTC. Translated, it gives CASSTIRGLQETQYF. The chain uses TRBV4-3 and TRBJ2-5; a weak D match, TRBD2 (5 bases). The V and J ends lost 5 bases and 2 bases respectively, with 15 bases between them. There are 15 residues in the CDR3. Germline lookup yields CDR1 LGHNA and CDR2 YSLEER.

The gene calls are TRBV9 and TRBJ2-3, with 9 nucleotides matching TRBD1. The CDR3 is made up of 16 amino acids. From germline, CDR1 is SGDLS and CDR2 YYNGEE. V shed 0 bases, J shed 4 bases, and the junction held 6 bases outside the gene matches. CDR3 nucleotide sequence: TGTGCCAGCAGCGTAGGGGGACAGGGTGTTTCAGATACGCAGTATTTT. Translated: CASSVGGQGVSDTQYF.

In this sample, this clone turned up many times. V usage is TRBV7-6 and J usage is TRBJ2-7; tentatively, D is TRBD2 (5 bases). The germline V gene encodes CDR1 SGHVS and CDR2 FNYEAQ. This CDR3 comprises 15 residues. V lost 2 bases, J lost 5 bases, and 16 bases lay in between. The CDR3 coding sequence is TGTGCCAGCAGCTTACAGGACGGACTGGGTAACGAGCAGTACTTC. Its translation is CASSLQDGLGNEQYF.

Regarding this clone: Relative to the germline gene, one junction end is altered; a read error may explain this. The V gene is TRBV25-1, the J gene TRBJ2-7; D remains ambiguous. The CDR3 has 11 residues. Germline CDR1 MGHDK, CDR2 SYGVNS. The CDR3: CASGQPAGLTF. CDR3 in DNA: TGTGCCAGCGGGCAACCGGCAGGCTTGACTTTC.

The rearrangement uses TRBV7-9 and TRBJ2-7; D is tentatively TRBD1 or TRBD2 (5 bases each). Trimming cost V 6 bases and J 0 bases, with 6 bases left between them. Germline CDR1 SEHNR, CDR2 FQNEAQ (reference sequence). CDR3 length equals 12 residues. The CDR3 here is CASRGDSYEQYF. DNA of the CDR3: TGTGCCAGCAGGGGGGACTCCTACGAGCAGTACTTC.

The chain carries TRBV14 and TRBJ2-1; no reliable D call. This CDR3 has 16 residues. The V gene's germline CDR1 is SGHDN and CDR2 FVKESK. V was clipped by 4 bases and J by 0 bases, with 13 bases between them. The DNA of the CDR3 is TGTGCCAGCAGCCTATTAGAGGCGGCCTCCTACAATGAGCAGTTCTTC. It codes for CASSLLEAASYNEQFF. The whole variable domain, remainder taken from reference TRBV14 and TRBJ2-1, is EAGVTQFPSHSVIEKGQTVTLRCDPISGHDNLYWYRRVMGKEIKFLLHFVKESKQDESGMPNNRFLAERTGGTYSTLKVQPAELEDSGVYFCASSLLEAASYNEQFFGPGTRLTVL.

This clone was observed a handful of times. The chain recombines TRBV27 with TRBJ1-5; D is ambiguous. CDR1 is MNHEY and CDR2 is SMNVEV in the germline V gene (reference sequence). The CDR3 runs 14 residues. Trimming took off 0 bases at V and 7 bases at J, with 10 bases between the two ends. CDR3 loop: CASSLSRGSQPQHF. CDR3 DNA sequence: TGTGCCAGCAGTTTATCACGGGGAAGCCAGCCCCAGCATTTT.

The chain links TRBV5-6 to TRBJ2-5; possibly TRBD1 for D (5 bases). Trimming stripped 2 bases from V and 7 bases from J, with 18 bases between. CDR1 SGHDT and CDR2 YYEEEE come from the germline V gene. The CDR3 is 15 amino acids. CDR3 region: CASSFQGPFGWTQYF. The CDR3 DNA is TGTGCCAGCAGCTTTCAGGGCCCCTTTGGGTGGACCCAGTACTTC.

The chain carries TRBV28 and TRBJ2-2; TRBD2 aligns across 9 bases. J was trimmed by 1 base and V by 3 bases; bases with no gene match: 9. Germline lookup yields CDR1 MDHEN and CDR2 SYDVKM. The CDR3 covers 18 residues. This CDR3 is CASSFIILAGMNTGELFF. The CDR3 DNA is TGTGCCAGCAGTTTTATAATCCTAGCGGGGATGAACACCGGGGAGCTGTTTTTT.

The rearrangement uses TRBV7-6 and TRBJ2-1, with TRBD2 identical over 11 bases. The CDR3 spans 16 residues. Germline CDR1 and CDR2: SGHVS and FNYEAQ. V shed 1 base and J 5 bases; nucleotides not matched to a gene: 4. The CDR3 sequence: CASSLVPGLADNEQFF. Here the CDR3 DNA reads TGTGCCAGCAGCTTAGTTCCGGGACTAGCGGACAATGAGCAGTTCTTC.

The gene calls are TRBV2 and TRBJ1-5; no definite D call. The V end was cut by 2 bases, the J end by 1 base, with 9 bases between. Per germline, CDR1 SNHLY and CDR2 FYNNEI. The CDR3 has 15 amino acids. The CDR3 coding sequence is TGTGCCAGCAGTGAAAACAGTATGAGCAATCAGCCCCAGCATTTT. As protein: CASSENSMSNQPQHF.

The CDR3 DNA is TGTGCCAGCAGCCCACAGGGCGGTCGATGGAACACTGAAGCTTTCTTT. Translating it yields CASSPQGGRWNTEAFF. This chain links TRBV7-9 with TRBJ1-1; tentative D call: TRBD1 (6 bases). V was pared by 5 bases and J by 1 base, with 17 bases between. CDR1 and CDR2 (germline): SEHNR, FQNEAQ (reference sequence). The CDR3 runs 16 residues.

This clone showed up just a few times. The rearrangement uses TRBV9 and TRBJ2-3; 10 nucleotides match TRBD2. The CDR3 has 17 amino acids. The germline V gene encodes CDR1 SGDLS and CDR2 YYNGEE. V gave up 3 bases and J gave up 3 bases; unmatched junction bases: 10. CDR3 sequence: CASSAGELAGETDTQYF. CDR3 coding DNA: TGTGCCAGCAGCGCCGGGGAGCTAGCGGGAGAAACAGATACGCAGTATTTT. The variable domain in full, with the rest retrieved from reference TRBV9 and TRBJ2-3, is DSGVTQTPKHLITATGQRVTLRCSPRSGDLSVYWYQQSLDQGLQFLIQYYNGEERAKGNILERFSAQQFPDLHSELNLSSLELGDSALYFCASSAGELAGETDTQYFGPGTRLTVL.

The chain is built from TRBV11-1 and TRBJ1-4; TRBD1 is a possible D gene (6 bases). With 2 bases removed from V and 8 bases from J, the gap between germline ends came to 12 bases. The CDR3 is made up of 14 amino acids. Germline CDR1 reads SGHAT; CDR2 reads FQDESV (reference sequence). The CDR3 DNA reads as TGTGCCAGCAGCTTAACAGGGACGGACGAAAAACTGTTTTTT. It codes for CASSLTGTDEKLFF.

The chain has TRBV5-4 and TRBJ2-7, with 12 nucleotides matching TRBD2. V trimming: 1 base; J trimming: 6 bases; junction bases outside the gene matches: 17. CDR3 size: 19 residues. Germline V gene lookup returns CDR1 SGHNT and CDR2 YYREEE (reference sequence). The CDR3 sequence is CASSLISGLAGGSDREQYF. For the CDR3, the DNA is TGTGCCAGCAGCTTGATTAGCGGGCTAGCGGGAGGGTCCGACCGCGAGCAGTACTTC.

Of note for this clone: The germline gene is not matched at one end of the junction; a read error may be the cause. This rearrangement joins TRBV2 to TRBJ1-5; D is unclear. CDR1 and CDR2 (germline): SNHLY, FYNNEI. This CDR3 has 13 residues. In DNA form, the CDR3 reads TGTGCCAGCCGTGACTTAGACGATCAGCCCCAGCATTTT. It codes for CASRDLDDQPQHF.

This rearrangement joins TRBV19 to TRBJ1-5; D unresolved. Trimming pared 2 bases from V and 5 bases from J, leaving 7 bases between. The CDR3 spans 13 residues. The germline CDR1 and CDR2 sequences are LNHDA and SQIVND (reference sequence). The CDR3 region has the DNA TGTGCCAGTAGTATACAGGTATATCAGCCCCAGCATTTT. It is translated as CASSIQVYQPQHF.

The chain couples TRBV11-3 to TRBJ2-1; a possible D gene is TRBD2 (6 bases). This CDR3 has 17 amino acids. Germline V gene lookup returns CDR1 SGHNT and CDR2 YENEEA. Trimming cost V 1 base and J 1 base, with 14 bases left between them. The CDR3 bases are TGTGCCAGCAGCTTAGGGGGCGGGGCTATTTCCTACAATGAGCAGTTCTTC. It is translated as CASSLGGGAISYNEQFF.

The chain carries TRBV6-1 and TRBJ2-2; possibly TRBD2 for D (5 bases). The CDR3 covers 16 residues. Trimming left V 0 bases short and J 6 bases short, with 14 bases between. Germline-derived CDR1 and CDR2 are MNHNS and SASEGT. CDR3 DNA sequence: TGTGCCAGCAGTGAAGCTCTGGGAGTAGGGTCCGGGGAGCTGTTTTTT. It codes for CASSEALGVGSGELFF.

This chain links TRBV11-3 with TRBJ2-3; the D is unclear. CDR1 SGHNT and CDR2 YENEEA come from the germline V gene. V lost 4 bases and J lost 5, with 10 bases in between. This CDR3 region has 13 residues. The CDR3 bases are TGTGCCAGCAGCTACCCTAATCAAGATACGCAGTATTTT. Residues: CASSYPNQDTQYF.

The chain employs TRBV11-2 and TRBJ2-1; D not resolved. CDR3 size: 15 residues. Per the germline V gene, CDR1 is SGHAT and CDR2 is FQNNGV. The V end lost 1 base, the J end lost 8 bases, and 15 bases lay between the germline ends. The CDR3 bases are TGTGCCAGCAGCTTAGTCCTAGGCAGCGTCGATGAGCAGTTCTTC. Protein: CASSLVLGSVDEQFF.

The rearrangement links TRBV5-1 to TRBJ2-7; 7 nucleotides align to TRBD2. After removal of 3 bases from V and 2 bases from J, the junction contained 5 bases not matched to a gene. CDR1 is SGHRS, CDR2 YFSETQ, per germline. This CDR3 contains 14 residues. CDR3 region: CASSWGTTAYEQYF. In DNA form, the CDR3 reads TGCGCCAGCAGCTGGGGGACTACCGCCTACGAGCAGTACTTC.

The chain recombines TRBV21-1 with TRBJ2-7. TRBV21-1 counts as a pseudogene. The CDR3 runs to 14 residues. The DNA for the CDR3 is TGTGCCAGCAGCAAGGGTAGTGAGGGGCACGAGCAGTACTTC. Encoded protein: CASSKGSEGHEQYF.

The chain couples TRBV15 to TRBJ2-2; TRBD2 might be the D (6 bases). The germline CDR1 and CDR2 sequences are LNHNV and YYDKDF (reference sequence). This CDR3 has 17 amino acids. The ends were cut back, 1 base at V and 9 bases at J, with 21 bases in the middle. Here the CDR3 reads CATSRGRGAGPHRELFF. The CDR3 DNA reads TGTGCCACCAGCAGAGGGAGGGGCGCCGGGCCCCACCGGGAGCTGTTTTTT.

This chain uses TRBV7-9 with TRBJ1-1; 10 nucleotides line up with TRBD1. The length of the CDR3 is 13 residues. Germline V gene lookup returns CDR1 SEHNR and CDR2 FQNEAQ (reference sequence). Trimming cost V 10 bases and J 4 bases; bases outside gene matches: 6. CDR3 sequence (DNA): TGTGCCACCCAGGACAGGGGGGGCACTGAAGCTTTCTTT. This sequence encodes CATQDRGGTEAFF.